This T cell receptor (beta chain) came from a study of T cell repertoires in cytomegalovirus infection. The wider study: It can be stated that public TCR beta signatures indicated CMV infection as well as a matching HLA type.

This clonotype has only a few counts. Its antigen remains unidentified. TCRdb independently ran MiXCR on the reads; one entry per CDR3 protein. This sample has around 310,000 distinct CDR3 sequences, with 17% found just once. Looked up from germline, CDR1 is DFQATT and CDR2 is SNEGSKA (reference sequence). The CDR3 runs 13 residues. Trimming stripped 5 bases from V and 1 base from J, with 11 bases between. Points from the study as a whole: The cumulative frequency of public TCR beta families identified carriers of CMV plus the relevant HLA. The ex vivo response was dominated by HLA-C-restricted CMV-specific TCR beta clonotypes.

What was sequenced was PBMCs. This clonotype was sampled from a human donor in good health (CMV status not recorded). Some clones in this sample may be carry-over from other donors' samples. The rearrangement uses TRBV20-1 and TRBJ1-1; D uncertain. This CDR3 is CSAAVGGNTEAFF. As DNA, the CDR3 is TGCAGTGCTGCGGTGGGAGGGAACACTGAAGCTTTCTTT.